This T cell receptor (beta chain) was captured by sequencing in a study of radiotherapy plus CTLA-4 blockade in lung cancer. Broader study findings: TCR clones from tumors expanded in blood after radiotherapy plus ipilimumab.

Points on this clone: Antigen: not known.

Produced via immunoSEQ multiplex PCR; TCRdb's table is partial and in-frame only. This sample has more than 95,000 clones, with 60% to 75% found just once. Germline loops: CDR1 LNHNV, CDR2 YYDKDF (reference sequence). The ends lost 3 bases at V and 4 bases at J; junction bases unmatched: 3. This CDR3 has 14 residues. Lung cancer patients with chemo-refractory metastatic non-small-cell disease were given focal radiation plus CTLA-4 blockade with ipilimumab. The sequence came from a human donor with non-small cell lung cancer who had a partial response to radiotherapy plus ipilimumab. Some clones in this sample may be carry-over from other donors' samples. The sequencing here drew on peripheral blood, taken from a patient treated with radiotherapy plus ipilimumab. This sequence joins TRBV15 and TRBJ1-3; the match to TRBD1 covers 7 bases. The CDR3: CATSRGQLGNTIYF. The DNA for the CDR3 is TGTGCCACCAGCAGGGGACAGTTGGGAAACACCATATATTTT. Looking up the rest from reference TRBV15 and TRBJ1-3 gives the full variable domain: DAMVIQNPRYQVTQFGKPVTLSCSQTLNHNVMYWYQQKSSQAPKLLFHYYDKDFNNEADTPDNFQSRRPNTSFCFLDIRSPGLGDTAMYLCATSRGQLGNTIYFGEGSWLTVV.